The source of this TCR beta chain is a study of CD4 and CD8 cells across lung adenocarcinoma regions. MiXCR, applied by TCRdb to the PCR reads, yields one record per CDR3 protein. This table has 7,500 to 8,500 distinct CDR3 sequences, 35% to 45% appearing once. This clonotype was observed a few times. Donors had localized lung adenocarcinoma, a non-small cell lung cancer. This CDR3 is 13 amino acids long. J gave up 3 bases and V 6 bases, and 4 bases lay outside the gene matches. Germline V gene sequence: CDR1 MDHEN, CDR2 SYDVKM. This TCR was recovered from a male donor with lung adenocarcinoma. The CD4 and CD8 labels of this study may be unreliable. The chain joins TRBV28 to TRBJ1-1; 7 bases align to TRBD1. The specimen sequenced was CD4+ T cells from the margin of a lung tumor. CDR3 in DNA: TGTGCCAGCAGGTCGGGACAGTACACTGAAGCTTTCTTT. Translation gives CASRSGQYTEAFF.